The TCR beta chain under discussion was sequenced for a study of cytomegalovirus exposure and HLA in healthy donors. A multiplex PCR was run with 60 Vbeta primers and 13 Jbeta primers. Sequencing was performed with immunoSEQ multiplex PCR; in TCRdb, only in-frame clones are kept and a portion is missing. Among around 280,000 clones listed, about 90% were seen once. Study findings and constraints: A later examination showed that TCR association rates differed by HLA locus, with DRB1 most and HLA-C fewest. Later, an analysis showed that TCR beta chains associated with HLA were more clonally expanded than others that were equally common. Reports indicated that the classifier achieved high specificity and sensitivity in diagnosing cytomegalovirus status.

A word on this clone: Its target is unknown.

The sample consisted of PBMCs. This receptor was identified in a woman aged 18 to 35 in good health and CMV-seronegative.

The CDR3 bases are TGCGCCAGCAGTGATGGGGGGAGCCCAGATACGCAGTATTTT. Amino acid sequence: CASSDGGSPDTQYF. V usage is TRBV10-1 and J usage is TRBJ2-3; weak D call: TRBD2 (6 bases). Per germline, CDR1 WNHNN and CDR2 SYGVQD (reference sequence). CDR3 size: 14 residues. V was shortened by 3 bases and J by 4 bases, with 11 bases between the two germline ends.